This T cell receptor (beta chain) emerged from a study of T cell responses to AZD1222 COVID-19 vaccine. Study-wide results and caveats: Donors, mostly white British, included more females; clonal diversity was possibly underestimated.

As for this clone: As yet, its antigen is unknown.

Trimming shortened V by 5 bases and J by 3 bases, and 17 bases separated the two germline ends. Germline V gene data show CDR1 as LNHDA and CDR2 as SQIVND (reference sequence). CDR3 length equals 16 residues. Measured with immunoSEQ multiplex PCR; TCRdb has only the in-frame clones, and not every one. The sample consists of about 120,000 clones, 70% to 90% of them appearing once. Specimen: peripheral blood, collected on day 0 of AZD1222 vaccination. The clonotype comes from an adult in good health. This sequence joins TRBV19 and TRBJ1-3; D possibly corresponds to TRBD1 (6 bases). The chain's CDR3 is CASSPTGAYFGNTIYF. CDR3 sequence (DNA): TGTGCCAGTAGTCCGACGGGGGCATATTTTGGAAACACCATATATTTT.